This T cell receptor beta chain was observed in a study of shared clonotypes between healthy human individuals. Study-wide background: A donor's plate count was three for CD4 naive and three for CD4 memory; CD8 naive had two and CD8 memory one.

Every contributor of samples was a Caucasian grown-up residing in Nashville, Tennessee. Comment on this clone: The same CDR3 also results from other DNA sequences found in this sample.

On sorted subsets, replicate PCRs used 150 to 250 ng DNA, or 27,000 or so T cell genomes. Original analysis: Junction-only sequences without quality scores came from ImmunoSEQ, so filtering differed. The repertoire was sequenced with immunoSEQ multiplex PCR; TCRdb's copy has only in-frame clones and lacks some. V, J and clone size derive from that table, while D and trimming were established from the DNA sequence. The sample has around 1.6 million clones, around 98% seen once. The receptor comes from a man aged 25-45 years in good health. The sequenced sample consisted of naive CD4+ T cells sorted from blood. Noted subset: CD45RA+ positively selected.

CDR3 sequence (DNA): TGCGCCAGCAGTAGGACAGGGGGCTCCTACGAGCAGTACTTC. This translates into CASSRTGGSYEQYF. The rearrangement links TRBV5-1 to TRBJ2-7; TRBD1 aligns across 10 bases. Germline loops: CDR1 SGHRS, CDR2 YFSETQ. The CDR3 spans 14 residues. V shed 5 bases and J 0 bases; nucleotides not matched to a gene: 2.